This section outlines one T cell receptor beta chain sequence together with its context. Libraries were prepared by immunoSEQ multiplex PCR; TCRdb keeps only in-frame clonotypes and omits some of them. This sample yields 25,000 to 30,000 clones, of which about 81% are seen a single time; less than 1.5% belongs to the top ten. The treatment: preoperative locoregional IRX-2 cytokine immunotherapy. Samples came from a phase Ib trial of preoperative locoregional IRX-2 cytokine immunotherapy. The CDR3 runs 15 residues. This sample stems from a study of preoperative IRX-2 immunotherapy in early breast cancer.

The source is a human donor with breast cancer. The sample consisted of lymph node tissue, taken after IRX-2 immunotherapy. The chain employs TRBV7-5 and TRBJ2-2; the table names TRBD1, a call not compared with the DNA. TRBV7-5 is a pseudogene segment. CDR3 coding DNA: TGTGCCAGCAGCCCGGGACAGGGGAACACCGGGGAGCTGTTTTTT. It encodes CASSPGQGNTGELFF.